This TCR beta chain was identified during a study of T cell responses to AZD1222 COVID-19 vaccine. Second-dose intervals near 4 or 12 weeks were combined. Study outcomes and limitations: Targets within unmutated variant regions were reportedly found for nearly half of spike-specific TCRs.

Repertoires were generated with immunoSEQ multiplex PCR, while TCRdb's copy carries only in-frame clones and drops some. The table shows more than 85,000 clones, with roughly 86% occurring only once. The CDR3 is 18 residues long. Germline trimming cut 5 bases from V and 3 bases from J; bases unmatched to any gene: 14. Germline-derived CDR1 and CDR2 are SGHRS and YFSETQ. Worth noting for this clone: Its cognate antigen is unknown.

This material consisted of peripheral blood, taken 28 days after the second AZD1222 dose. This clonotype originated in an adult who received the AZD1222 COVID-19 vaccine. V gene TRBV5-1 combines with J gene TRBJ2-2; 9 nucleotides line up with TRBD1. CDR3 DNA: TGCGCCAGCAGTCCCGGGACAGGGATAGGTTTGGACACCGGGGAGCTGTTTTTT. Encoded protein: CASSPGTGIGLDTGELFF.